Shown below are 6 T cell receptor beta chains from a single sample sequenced in a study of early T cells in non-severe SARS-CoV-2 infection. TCRdb re-called the 5' RACE reads with MiXCR, one entry per CDR3 protein. The sample consists of around 46,000 distinct CDR3 sequences, 11% of them appearing once. Sequencing was carried out using whole blood. Receptor source: an adult who was a healthcare worker with PCR-confirmed SARS-CoV-2 infection or an uninfected control (not recorded which).

This chain joins TRBV28 and TRBJ2-3, with D unresolved. CDR3 size: 11 residues. The V end was cut by 6 bases, the J end by 4 bases, with 5 bases between. Germline V lookup: CDR1 MDHEN, CDR2 SYDVKM. CDR3 protein: CASRLSDTQYF. Here the CDR3 DNA reads TGTGCCAGCAGGCTATCAGATACGCAGTATTTT.

This clonotype came up many times. This chain joins TRBV28 and TRBJ2-5, with D possibly matching TRBD2 (9 bases). With 9 bases removed from V and 6 bases from J, the gap between germline ends came to 26 bases. CDR3 length: 16 residues. Germline assignment: CDR1 MDHEN and CDR2 SYDVKM. The CDR3 region has the DNA TGTGCCAGTCACAGGGGGTGGCTAGCGGGAATGAAGACCCAGTACTTC. Protein product: CASHRGWLAGMKTQYF.

The chain combines TRBV9 with TRBJ2-1; D is unclear. The CDR3 runs 16 residues. In germline, CDR1 is SGDLS, CDR2 YYNGEE. Trimming removed 4 bases at V and 0 bases at J, with 14 bases between. The CDR3 DNA reads as TGTGCCAGCAGCAAACGGACCGGGTACTCCTACAATGAGCAGTTCTTC. Translating gives CASSKRTGYSYNEQFF.

The chain joins TRBV5-4 to TRBJ2-2, with 7 bases fitting TRBD1. This CDR3 is 15 amino acids long. Germline V gene sequence: CDR1 SGHNT, CDR2 YYREEE (reference sequence). Unmatched junction bases numbered 8, after V lost 3 bases and J lost 6 bases. CDR3 in DNA: TGTGCCAGCAGCTCGACAGGACAGGTGGCCGGGGAGCTGTTTTTT. Its protein is CASSSTGQVAGELFF.

This clonotype was seen at least ten times. This rearrangement joins TRBV6-5 to TRBJ1-3; no clear D. Trimming took 6 bases from V and 2 from J, leaving 20 bases between them. The CDR3 sequence is 17 residues long. The germline CDR1 and CDR2 sequences are MNHEY and SVGAGI. CDR3 coding DNA: TGTGCCAGCAGCAAAGGGCGCCTAAGTCCCCCTGGAAACACCATATATTTT. Translation gives CASSKGRLSPPGNTIYF.

This clonotype was observed many times. DNA for the CDR3: TGCAGCGTTGGCAGCCCTAACTATGGCTACACCTTC. Protein product: CSVGSPNYGYTF. V usage is TRBV29-1 and J usage is TRBJ1-2; no firm D call. From germline, CDR1 is SQVTM and CDR2 ANQGSEA. This CDR3 spans 12 amino acids. Trimming shortened V by 4 bases and J by 0 bases, and 6 bases separated the two germline ends.